This T cell receptor beta chain was documented in a study of blood T cell repertoires in COVID-19. Across the whole study: Sample material is recorded as cDNA or gDNA derived from T cells, B-cell-depleted T cells, or PBMCs.

Study processing details: Amplification of reference gene primers provided the estimated nucleated cell counts. Method: immunoSEQ multiplex PCR; TCRdb's copy keeps in-frame clones and lacks some. Clone size and V and J calls were adopted from that table, with D and trimming inferred from the DNA. The table records approximately 130,000 clones, approximately 80% of them present only once. Losses at the gene ends were 0 bases for V and 3 bases for J; bases not matched to a gene: 4. Germline V lookup: CDR1 SGHNT, CDR2 YENEEA. The CDR3 totals 17 residues. The chain joins TRBV11-3 to TRBJ2-1; 11 nucleotides line up with TRBD2. This receptor was identified in a man aged 80 or over with acute or convalescent COVID-19. Source material: peripheral blood. As DNA, the CDR3 is TGTGCCAGCAGCTTAGACATTAGCGGGGGGGTCTACAATGAGCAGTTCTTC. It codes for CASSLDISGGVYNEQFF.